These T cell receptor beta chains were read from a single sample in a study of blood T cell repertoires in COVID-19. Libraries were prepared by immunoSEQ multiplex PCR; TCRdb keeps only in-frame clonotypes and omits some of them. In the table there are 250,000 to 300,000 clones, 89% of which are singletons. The sequencing sample was made of peripheral blood. The receptors were sampled from a woman aged 55-75 years with acute or convalescent COVID-19. Each CDR3 is given with its conserved first and last residue. The D gene is left open where the match is weak. Only some rows state a clone size, as once, few, many or a class for expanded clones.

CASSQGAYEQYF	TGTGCCAGCAGCCAAGGAGCCTACGAGCAGTACTTC	TRBJ2-7	-	TRBV3-1/TRBV3-2	-
CASAASGNTEAFF	TGTGCCAGCGCGGCCTCGGGTAACACTGAAGCTTTCTTT	TRBJ1-1	-	TRBV6-5	-
CASSPVGFSGNTIYF	TGTGCCAGCTCACCAGTTGGCTTCTCTGGAAACACCATATATTTT	TRBJ1-3	-	TRBV18	-
CASSPGALVDQPQHF	TGTGCCAGCAGCCCGGGAGCCCTGGTCGATCAGCCCCAGCATTTT	TRBJ1-5	-	TRBV5-8	-
CASSPTPSMDGYTF	TGTGCCAGCTCACCTACTCCCTCCATGGATGGCTACACCTTC	TRBJ1-2	-	TRBV18	-
CASSLDRGSSGNTIYF	TGCGCCAGCAGCTTGGACCGGGGAAGCTCTGGAAACACCATATATTTT	TRBJ1-3	-	TRBV5-1	once
CASSLGLAGGLSSYNEQFF	TGTGCCAGCAGCTTGGGACTAGCGGGAGGCCTGAGCTCCTACAATGAGCAGTTCTTC	TRBJ2-1	TRBD2	TRBV5-4	-
CATSRTGMGTEAFF	TGTGCCACCAGCAGAACCGGGATGGGGACTGAAGCTTTCTTT	TRBJ1-1	-	TRBV15	-
CAIKLRDRTTDTQYF	TGTGCCATTAAACTCCGGGACAGGACCACAGATACGCAGTATTTT	TRBJ2-3	TRBD1	TRBV10-3	-
CASRPFGQGDTPQHF	TGTGCCAGCAGACCGTTCGGACAGGGCGACACACCCCAGCATTTT	TRBJ1-5	TRBD1	TRBV6-5	-
CSASRGTGNTIYF	TGCAGTGCTAGTAGGGGAACTGGAAACACCATATATTTT	TRBJ1-3	-	TRBV20-1	-
CASSRNSPGTGKSNTGELFF	TGTGCCAGCTCACGAAATTCACCCGGGACAGGGAAGAGTAACACCGGGGAGCTGTTTTTT	TRBJ2-2	TRBD1	TRBV18	-
CSVRDRYNSPLHF	TGCAGCGTCCGGGACAGATATAATTCACCCCTCCACTTT	TRBJ1-6	TRBD1	TRBV29-1	-
CASSLSPGGSTYGYTF	TGTGCCAGTAGTCTCAGCCCCGGCGGGTCCACCTATGGCTACACCTTC	TRBJ1-2	-	TRBV19	once
CASSPSTGPYGYTF	TGTGCCAGCAGCCCCTCGACAGGCCCCTATGGCTACACCTTC	TRBJ1-2	-	TRBV28	-
CATSDLRRGLAYNEQFF	TGTGCCACCAGTGATTTGCGACGGGGACTAGCCTACAATGAGCAGTTCTTC	TRBJ2-1	TRBD2	TRBV24-1	-
CASMTGGASGYTF	TGTGCCAGCATGACAGGGGGCGCGAGTGGCTACACCTTC	TRBJ1-2	TRBD1	TRBV6-5	-
CASSRDEGEGTDTQYF	TGTGCCAGCAGCCGGGATGAGGGGGAAGGCACAGATACGCAGTATTTT	TRBJ2-3	-	TRBV5-4	-
CASSYSKREGNQPQHF	TGTGCCAGCAGTTACTCGAAAAGGGAGGGAAATCAGCCCCAGCATTTT	TRBJ1-5	-	TRBV6-2/TRBV6-3	-
CASSPLRQTDSGNTIYF	TGTGCCAGCTCACCTCTCCGACAGACAGACTCTGGAAACACCATATATTTT	TRBJ1-3	-	TRBV18	-
CASSLFGQGDNEQFF	TGTGCCAGCAGCTTGTTTGGACAGGGGGACAATGAGCAGTTCTTC	TRBJ2-1	TRBD1	TRBV5-4	-
CASRHPGTEAFF	TGTGCCAGCAGACACCCGGGGACTGAAGCTTTCTTT	TRBJ1-1	-	TRBV27	-
CASSYPWQGESHNEKLFF	TGTGCCAGCAGCTACCCTTGGCAGGGGGAGTCTCATAATGAAAAACTGTTTTTT	TRBJ1-4	TRBD1	TRBV7-9	-
CASFLGRVVPDTQYF	TGCGCCAGCTTCCTGGGGAGGGTTGTTCCAGATACGCAGTATTTT	TRBJ2-3	TRBD2	TRBV5-1	-
CASSFRLAGENGELFF	TGCGCCAGCAGCTTCAGACTAGCGGGAGAAAACGGGGAGCTGTTTTTT	TRBJ2-2	TRBD2	TRBV5-1	-
CASSFQGLLEKLFF	TGTGCCAGCAGTTTCCAGGGGCTATTGGAAAAACTGTTTTTT	TRBJ1-4	-	TRBV28	-
CASGGTGANYGYTF	TGTGCCAGCGGAGGGACAGGGGCCAACTATGGCTACACCTTC	TRBJ1-2	TRBD1	TRBV6-5	-
CASSITGIPPNTEAFF	TGTGCCAGCAGCATCACAGGGATACCCCCGAACACTGAAGCTTTCTTT	TRBJ1-1	-	TRBV7-3	-
CASRSQGDYGYTF	TGTGCCAGCAGGTCGCAGGGGGACTATGGCTACACCTTC	TRBJ1-2	TRBD1	TRBV12-3/TRBV12-4	-
CASTPQPGGNTEAFF	TGTGCCAGCACCCCACAGCCGGGGGGTAACACTGAAGCTTTCTTT	TRBJ1-1	-	TRBV6-2/TRBV6-3	once
CASSPEGNYGYTF	TGTGCCAGCTCACCGGAGGGTAACTATGGCTACACCTTC	TRBJ1-2	-	TRBV18	-
CSADRGSGNTIYF	TGCAGCGCAGACAGGGGTTCTGGAAACACCATATATTTT	TRBJ1-3	TRBD1	TRBV29-1	once
CASSLRGRDIVYGYTF	TGTGCCAGCAGTTTAAGGGGTCGGGACATAGTTTATGGCTACACCTTC	TRBJ1-2	-	TRBV27	-
CASSATSGTYNEQFF	TGTGCCAGCAGCGCCACTAGCGGGACCTACAATGAGCAGTTCTTC	TRBJ2-1	TRBD2	TRBV9	-
CASSQERAENQPQHF	TGCGCCAGCAGCCAAGAACGAGCGGAGAATCAGCCCCAGCATTTT	TRBJ1-5	-	TRBV4-1	few
CAISEGAGVKYF	TGTGCCATCAGTGAGGGGGCAGGGGTAAAGTATTTT	TRBJ2-3	-	TRBV10-3	-